These 27 T cell receptor beta chains share one sample of origin, sequenced in a study of T cells in Graves' hyperthyroidism and ophthalmopathy. Amplified TCR beta CDR3 regions came from RNA transcripts. The TCR CDR3 first-round RT-PCR relied on the HTBI primer set. MiXCR, run by TCRdb on the multiplex PCR reads, gives a single entry per CDR3 protein. The sample has fewer than 350,000 distinct CDR3 sequences, around 20% seen once. Sequencing used blood. Every receptor here comes from a man in his fifties or sixties with Graves' ophthalmopathy.

V is TRBV3-1 and J is TRBJ2-7; 8 positions agree with TRBD1. The CDR3 runs 15 residues. Unmatched junction bases numbered 11, after V lost 4 bases and J lost 6 bases. Germline-derived CDR1 and CDR2 are LGHDT and YNNKEL (reference sequence). Written as DNA, the CDR3 is TGTGCCAGCAGCCCTATCGCCGGGACAGGTGGCGAGCAGTACTTC. Translated: CASSPIAGTGGEQYF.

This clonotype was counted ten times or more. The chain uses TRBV7-2 and TRBJ2-3; 8 bases align to TRBD2. The CDR3 has 15 amino acids. V lost 3 bases and J lost 8; bases outside the gene matches: 10. Looked up from germline, CDR1 is SGHTA and CDR2 is FQGNSA. The DNA for the CDR3 is TGTGCCAGCAGCTTTGTAGCGGGATACCCGGGTACGCAGTATTTT. It codes for CASSFVAGYPGTQYF.

The chain combines TRBV7-2 with TRBJ2-3, with D unclear. Germline V gene lookup returns CDR1 SGHTA and CDR2 FQGNSA. The CDR3 runs to 12 residues. Trimming shortened V by 4 bases and J by 3 bases, and 5 bases separated the two germline ends. The DNA for the CDR3 is TGTGCCAGCAGCTCAAATACAGATACGCAGTATTTT. This encodes CASSSNTDTQYF.

The chain links TRBV6-2 or TRBV6-3 to TRBJ2-5, with D perhaps assigned TRBD1 or TRBD2 (5 bases each). Germline V lookup: CDR1 MNHEY, CDR2 SVGEGT. CDR3 size: 13 residues. The ends were cut back, 5 bases at V and 4 bases at J, with 11 bases in the middle. CDR3 nucleotide sequence: TGTGCCAGCAGTGTGGCAGGGAGAGAGACCCAGTACTTC. As protein: CASSVAGRETQYF.

The CDR3 DNA follows: TGTGCCAGCAGCTTCAAGGGCCAGGGGGGGCTTGAGACCCAGTACTTC. Translating gives CASSFKGQGGLETQYF. This rearrangement joins TRBV5-6 to TRBJ2-5, with D possibly being TRBD1 or TRBD2 (7 bases each). CDR1 is SGHDT, CDR2 YYEEEE, per germline. V lost 2 bases and J 5 bases, leaving 19 bases between the germline ends. The CDR3 is 16 residues long.

This clonotype occurred many times. V usage is TRBV5-1 and J usage is TRBJ2-1, with 12 bases matching TRBD2. V shed 6 bases and J 7 bases; nucleotides not matched to a gene: 5. Germline values: CDR1 SGHRS, CDR2 YFSETQ. This CDR3 has 14 residues. This CDR3 is CASIGLAGNNEQFF. In DNA form, the CDR3 reads TGCGCCAGCATTGGACTAGCGGGAAATAATGAGCAGTTCTTC.

Many counts were recorded for this clonotype. The J gene is TRBJ1-5, the V gene TRBV28; TRBD1 might be the D (5 bases). Trimming left V 7 bases short and J 6 bases short, with 16 bases between. The CDR3 length is 14 residues. Germline CDR1 is MDHEN and CDR2 is SYDVKM. The CDR3 here is CASTLAGGSQPQHF. CDR3 nucleotide sequence: TGTGCCAGCACCTTGGCGGGGGGGAGTCAGCCCCAGCATTTT.

This clonotype has only a few counts. The chain carries TRBV5-4 and TRBJ2-2; 10 nucleotides align to TRBD2. This CDR3 is built from 15 residues. Per germline, CDR1 SGHNT and CDR2 YYREEE (reference sequence). J lost 3 bases, V lost 5 bases, and 4 bases had no gene match. The CDR3 spells CASSLAGAYTGELFF. Here the CDR3 DNA reads TGTGCCAGCAGTCTAGCGGGAGCGTACACCGGGGAGCTGTTTTTT.

Only a few counts were recorded for this clonotype. CDR3 protein: CASELAGGRSSYNEQFF. The CDR3 DNA is TGTGCCAGCGAACTAGCGGGAGGGCGGAGCTCCTACAATGAGCAGTTCTTC. This chain connects TRBV2 to TRBJ2-1, with TRBD2 identical over 13 bases. The CDR3 has 17 residues. Germline CDR1 is SNHLY and CDR2 is FYNNEI. V trimming: 8 bases; J trimming: 0 bases; junction bases outside the gene matches: 7. The variable domain in full, completed from reference TRBV2 and TRBJ2-1, reads EPEVTQTPSHQVTQMGQEVILRCVPISNHLYFYWYRQILGQKVEFLVSFYNNEISEKSEIFDDQFSVERPDGSNFTLKIRSTKLEDSAMYFCASELAGGRSSYNEQFFGPGTRLTVL.

J is TRBJ2-1 and V is TRBV2, with TRBD2 identical over 9 bases. Germline V gives CDR1 SNHLY, CDR2 FYNNEI. CDR3 size: 14 residues. V lost 2 bases, J lost 8 bases, and 4 bases stayed unmatched. CDR3 DNA: TGTGCCAGCAGTGAACTAGCGGGACGCCATGAGCAGTTCTTC. Translation: CASSELAGRHEQFF.

Many counts were recorded for this clonotype. The chain recombines TRBV20-1 with TRBJ2-1, with 9 positions matching TRBD2. This CDR3 has 16 amino acids. From germline, CDR1 is DFQATT and CDR2 SNEGSKA (reference sequence). The ends lost 1 base at V and 8 bases at J; junction bases unmatched: 12. The CDR3 coding sequence is TGCAGTGCTAGAGTAGCGGGGGCAACCCTGGTCGATGAGCAGTTCTTC. Residues: CSARVAGATLVDEQFF.

There are many counts of this clonotype. The chain couples TRBV11-2 to TRBJ2-7, with 10 bases fitting TRBD1. This CDR3 has 14 amino acids. Germline V gene lookup returns CDR1 SGHAT and CDR2 FQNNGV. J gave up 4 bases and V 4 bases, and 4 bases lay outside the gene matches. The CDR3 reads CASSSGQGDYEQYF. The DNA of the CDR3 is TGTGCCAGCAGCTCCGGACAGGGGGATTACGAGCAGTACTTC.

The table lists this clonotype with a few counts. In DNA, the CDR3 is TGTGCCAGCAGTCTGGCCCTCGCCTACGAGCAGTACTTC. Translated: CASSLALAYEQYF. The chain joins TRBV27 to TRBJ2-7; D not resolved. In germline, CDR1 is MNHEY, CDR2 SMNVEV (reference sequence). V was shortened by 5 bases and J by 2 bases, with 10 bases between the two germline ends. The length of the CDR3 is 13 residues.

This clonotype was seen repeatedly, ten times or more. The chain recombines TRBV20-1 with TRBJ2-1; 10 nucleotides agree with TRBD1. The CDR3 loop spans 14 amino acids. With 6 bases clipped from V and 7 bases from J, the junction kept 9 bases outside the gene matches. In germline, CDR1 is DFQATT, CDR2 SNEGSKA (reference sequence). CDR3 protein: CSASGTGVGNEQFF. The CDR3 DNA reads as TGCAGTGCCTCCGGGACAGGGGTTGGGAATGAGCAGTTCTTC.

As regards this clonotype: A read error may explain this, as a much larger clone is one base away. The rearrangement uses TRBV11-2 and TRBJ2-3, with D possibly being TRBD1 (6 bases). V lost 4 bases, J lost 1 base, and 24 bases lay in between. The CDR3 is made up of 19 amino acids. CDR1 and CDR2 from the germline V gene are SGHAT and FQNNGV. CDR3: CASSSRLGQGRHGTDTQYF. In DNA, the CDR3 is TGTGCCAGCAGCTCGCGTTTAGGGCAGGGGAGACATGGCACAGATACGCAGTATTTT.

The J gene is TRBJ2-2, the V gene TRBV12-3 or TRBV12-4, with unresolved D. V gave up 6 bases and J gave up 0 bases, with 11 bases separating them. The length of the CDR3 is 15 residues. CDR3 nucleotides: TGTGCCAGCAGAAAACTAACCTCGAACACCGGGGAGCTGTTTTTT. Its protein is CASRKLTSNTGELFF.

This clonotype was counted many times. The chain carries TRBV30 and TRBJ1-1; D not certain. This CDR3 is 12 amino acids long. Germline V gene data show CDR1 as GTSNPN and CDR2 as SVGIG (reference sequence). The V end lost 5 bases, the J end lost 1 base, and 8 bases lay between the germline ends. The CDR3 DNA reads TGTGCCTGGGGACGGGAGAACACTGAAGCTTTCTTT. Translated, it gives CAWGRENTEAFF.

In this sample, this clonotype turned up a few times. The chain is built from TRBV6-5 and TRBJ1-1, with D unresolved. Trimming removed 2 bases at V and 2 bases at J, with 12 bases between. Germline CDR1 is MNHEY and CDR2 is SVGAGI. CDR3 length equals 15 residues. The CDR3 region is CASSYHGVENTEAFF. In nucleotides, the CDR3 is TGTGCCAGCAGTTACCACGGGGTAGAAAACACTGAAGCTTTCTTT.

This clonotype was picked up many times. The gene calls are TRBV28 and TRBJ1-5; perhaps TRBD1 as D (5 bases). The CDR3 covers 16 residues. V shed 5 bases and J shed 1 base, with 15 bases lying between them. The germline gives CDR1 MDHEN, CDR2 SYDVKM. DNA of the CDR3: TGTGCCAGCAGTCCCGCCGGGACTCCAAGCAATCAGCCCCAGCATTTT. Translation: CASSPAGTPSNQPQHF.

Only a few counts were recorded for this clonotype. The rearrangement joins TRBV3-1 to TRBJ2-5; D unclear. Trimming took 3 bases from V and 3 from J, leaving 8 bases between them. The CDR3 is 13 residues long. Germline V gives CDR1 LGHDT, CDR2 YNNKEL (reference sequence). The CDR3 is CASSHNRKETQYF. The DNA for the CDR3 is TGTGCCAGCAGCCACAACCGAAAAGAGACCCAGTACTTC.

The chain combines TRBV20-1 with TRBJ2-5, with unresolved D. The CDR3 is 12 residues long. V lost 3 bases and J lost 0, with 5 bases in between. CDR1 and CDR2 from the germline V gene are DFQATT and SNEGSKA (reference sequence). The CDR3 sequence is CSASEHQETQYF. The DNA of the CDR3 is TGCAGTGCTAGCGAACACCAAGAGACCCAGTACTTC.

There are many counts of this clonotype. The V gene is TRBV20-1, the J gene TRBJ2-3, with D hard to call. Germline loops: CDR1 DFQATT, CDR2 SNEGSKA (reference sequence). This CDR3 spans 11 amino acids. Trimming pared 2 bases from V and 4 bases from J, leaving 4 bases between. The CDR3 is CSARLSDTQYF. The CDR3 nucleotides read TGCAGTGCTAGACTATCAGATACGCAGTATTTT.

This clonotype was seen at least ten times. V gene TRBV7-9 combines with J gene TRBJ2-1; TRBD1 matches at 9 bases. CDR3 length: 14 residues. The junction had 7 bases not matched to a gene; V was cut back by 5 bases and J by 8 bases. Per the germline V gene, CDR1 is SEHNR and CDR2 is FQNEAQ (reference sequence). CDR3 nucleotide sequence: TGTGCCAGCAGCGCGGGACAGGGTAATCATGAGCAGTTCTTC. Translation gives CASSAGQGNHEQFF.

This clonotype came up a few times. This chain connects TRBV10-3 to TRBJ2-2; D perhaps matches TRBD2 (5 bases). V dropped 5 bases and J dropped 7 bases, with 11 bases sitting between them. Germline CDR1 reads ENHRY; CDR2 reads SYGVKD. The CDR3 is 13 amino acids. The CDR3 bases are TGTGCCATCAGTAAAGAGGGAAGCGGGGAGCTGTTTTTT. Its protein is CAISKEGSGELFF.

The chain uses TRBV2 and TRBJ1-2; 8 nucleotides agree with TRBD1. The germline V gene encodes CDR1 SNHLY and CDR2 FYNNEI. The CDR3 totals 16 residues. Trimming removed 8 bases from V and 0 bases from J; junction bases left unmatched: 11. The CDR3 loop reads CASGWDRSKANYGYTF. As DNA, the CDR3 is TGTGCCAGCGGCTGGGACAGGTCCAAGGCTAACTATGGCTACACCTTC.

The rearrangement links TRBV6-6 to TRBJ2-5; 9 bases align to TRBD2. Germline V lookup: CDR1 MNHNY, CDR2 SVGAGI (reference sequence). The CDR3 has 16 residues. V lost 0 bases and J lost 4; bases outside the gene matches: 6. The CDR3 spells CASSYSLGAGGETQYF. Written as DNA, the CDR3 is TGTGCCAGCAGTTACTCTCTCGGAGCGGGAGGAGAGACCCAGTACTTC.

Many counts were recorded for this clonotype. The chain employs TRBV5-1 and TRBJ2-3, with D uncertain. With 4 bases removed from V and 7 bases from J, the gap between germline ends came to 16 bases. Germline V lookup: CDR1 SGHRS, CDR2 YFSETQ. The CDR3 runs to 14 residues. The CDR3 reads CASSRGRNVNTQYF. CDR3 DNA sequence: TGCGCCAGCAGCCGTGGACGGAATGTCAATACGCAGTATTTT. Looking up the rest from reference TRBV5-1 and TRBJ2-3 gives the full variable domain: KAGVTQTPRYLIKTRGQQVTLSCSPISGHRSVSWYQQTPGQGLQFLFEYFSETQRNKGNFPGRFSGRQFSNSRSEMNVSTLELGDSALYLCASSRGRNVNTQYFGPGTRLTVL.